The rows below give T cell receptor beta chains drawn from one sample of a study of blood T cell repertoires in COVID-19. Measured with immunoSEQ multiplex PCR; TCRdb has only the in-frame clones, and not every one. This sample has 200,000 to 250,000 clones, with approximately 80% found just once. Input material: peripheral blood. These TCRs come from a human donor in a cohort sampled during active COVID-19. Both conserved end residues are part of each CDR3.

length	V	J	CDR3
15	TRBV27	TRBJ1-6	CASSPRGYYNSPLHF
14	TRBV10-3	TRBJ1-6	CATGPGRGGSPLHF
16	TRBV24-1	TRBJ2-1	CATSVSGQGDIDEQFF
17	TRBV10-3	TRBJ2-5	CAISESKGDRGSQTQYF
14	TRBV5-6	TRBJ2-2	CASGGQGLTGELFF
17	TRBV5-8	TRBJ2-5	CASSLEGSGRARETQYF
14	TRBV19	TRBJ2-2	CASTRTGGSGELFF
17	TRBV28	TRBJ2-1	CAHLPRGLAGGTNEQFF
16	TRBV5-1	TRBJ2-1	CASSFEREGRTMKQFF
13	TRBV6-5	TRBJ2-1	CAIMGLAGVKQFF
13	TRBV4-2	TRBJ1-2	CASSQGQVYGYTF
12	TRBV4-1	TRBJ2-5	CASSSGEETQYF
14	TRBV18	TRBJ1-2	CASSPPRAGDGYTF
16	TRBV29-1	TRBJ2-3	CSVVALGDRHTDTQYF
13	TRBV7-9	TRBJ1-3	CASTPGGGNTIYF
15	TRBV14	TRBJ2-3	CATSTVAGYTDTQYF
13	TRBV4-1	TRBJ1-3	CASSHPGGDTIYF
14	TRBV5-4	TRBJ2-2	CASSFSLETGELFF
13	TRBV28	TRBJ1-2	CASENREGYGYTF
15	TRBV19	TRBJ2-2	CATSSSQENTGELFF
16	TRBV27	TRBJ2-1	CASSLSGWRSYNEQFF
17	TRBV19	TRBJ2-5	CASSIKLAGGPGETQYF
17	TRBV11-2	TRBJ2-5	CASSLTSGRLPQETQYF
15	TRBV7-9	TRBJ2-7	CASSFARTGNNEQYF
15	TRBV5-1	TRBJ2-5	CASSSGLAGGKTQYF
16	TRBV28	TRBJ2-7	CASRSSGTMSSYEQYF
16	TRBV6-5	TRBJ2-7	CASSYIAGTGAYEQYF
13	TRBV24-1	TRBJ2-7	CATSGSAGREQYF
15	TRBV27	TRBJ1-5	CASSPATGGNQPQHF
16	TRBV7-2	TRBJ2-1	CASSLGGVRSYNEQFF
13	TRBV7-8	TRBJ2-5	CASSPVAVETQYF
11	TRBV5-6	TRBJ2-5	CASSFRETQYF
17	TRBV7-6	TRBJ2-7	CASSPPGGSSISYEQYF
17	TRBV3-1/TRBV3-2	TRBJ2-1	CASSRETSGSSYNEQFF
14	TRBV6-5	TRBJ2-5	CASSPLAGVETQYF
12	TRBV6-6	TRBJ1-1	CASRLQGTEAFF
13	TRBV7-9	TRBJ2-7	CASSLGRAYEQYF
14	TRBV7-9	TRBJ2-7	CASSFQQGPYEQYF
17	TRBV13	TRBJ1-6	CASSLYEDREWNSPLHF
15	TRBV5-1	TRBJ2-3	CASSQDNYNTDTQYF
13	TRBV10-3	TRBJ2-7	CATRTGEAYEQYF
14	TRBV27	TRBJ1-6	CASSPFYYNSPLHF
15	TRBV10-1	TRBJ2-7	CASIGLAGSSYEQYF
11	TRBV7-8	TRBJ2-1	CASSLPGEQFF
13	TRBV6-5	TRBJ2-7	CASRPGRVYEQYF
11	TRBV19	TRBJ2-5	CASSDRETQYF
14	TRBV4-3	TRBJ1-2	CASSQDRDRPGYTF
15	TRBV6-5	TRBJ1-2	CASSYSRTGGVGYTF
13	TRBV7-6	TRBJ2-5	CASSLSLDETQYF
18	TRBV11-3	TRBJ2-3	CASPDRTSGGGSTDTQYF
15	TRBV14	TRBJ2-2	CASSQATYGAGELFF
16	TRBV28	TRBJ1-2	CASSFPPNRDGYGYTF
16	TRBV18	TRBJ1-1	CASSPVAPELNTEAFF
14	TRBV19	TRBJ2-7	CASTPDSLSYEQYF
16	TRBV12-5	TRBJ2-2	CASGLRTGSKGGELFF
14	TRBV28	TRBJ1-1	CASTRQGRNTEAFF
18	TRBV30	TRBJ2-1	CAWRGEGWKVGPGNEQFF
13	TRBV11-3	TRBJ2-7	CASSSSGKSEQYF